These 13 T cell receptor beta chains originate from one sample sequenced in a study of shared clonotypes between healthy human individuals. Sequenced by immunoSEQ multiplex PCR; TCRdb stores in-frame clones only, minus some. This sample yields about 2.4 million clones, of which 93% are seen a single time; roughly 0.36% belongs to the top ten. Sequences were obtained from naive CD4+ T cells from PBMCs. Subset here: CD45RA+ positively selected. These receptors all stem from a man younger than 35 in good health. Some clones in this sample may be carry-over from other donors' samples.

This sequence joins TRBV6-6 and TRBJ2-2; no definite D call. This CDR3 contains 13 residues. With 5 bases removed from V and 6 bases from J, the gap between germline ends came to 10 bases. The germline V gene encodes CDR1 MNHNY and CDR2 SVGAGI (reference sequence). The CDR3 loop is CASSLGGPGELFF. In nucleotides, the CDR3 is TGTGCCAGCAGTCTAGGCGGCCCCGGGGAGCTGTTTTTT.

The chain is built from TRBV10-3 and TRBJ2-7; TRBD1 is a possible D gene (7 bases). Germline V CDR1 and CDR2: ENHRY, SYGVKD. V lost 10 bases and J lost 3, with 16 bases in between. CDR3 length: 13 residues. CDR3 sequence (DNA): TGTGCCACCACGGGGGCAGGGGGCTACGAGCAGTACTTC. Encoded protein: CATTGAGGYEQYF.

Only one count was recorded for this clone. The chain carries TRBV6-1 and TRBJ2-5, with 13 bases identical to TRBD2. J lost 5 bases, V lost 4 bases, and 7 bases had no gene match. Germline CDR1 reads MNHNS; CDR2 reads SASEGT. This CDR3 has 16 amino acids. This CDR3 reads CASSGTSGRVGETQYF. The CDR3 coding sequence is TGTGCCAGCAGTGGTACTAGCGGGAGGGTTGGGGAGACCCAGTACTTC.

This chain joins TRBV5-1 and TRBJ1-6; perhaps TRBD1 as D (5 bases). The CDR3 covers 18 residues. CDR1 is SGHRS, CDR2 YFSETQ, per germline. Between the trimmed V and J ends, which lost 0 bases and 4 bases, there was a span of 17 bases. The CDR3 region is CASSLEISVGLYNSPLHF. The CDR3, as DNA: TGCGCCAGCAGCTTGGAAATCTCTGTGGGGCTTTATAATTCACCCCTCCACTTT. The complete variable domain, with remaining parts taken from reference TRBV5-1 and TRBJ1-6, reads KAGVTQTPRYLIKTRGQQVTLSCSPISGHRSVSWYQQTPGQGLQFLFEYFSETQRNKGNFPGRFSGRQFSNSRSEMNVSTLELGDSALYLCASSLEISVGLYNSPLHFGNGTRLTVT.

The chain links TRBV9 to TRBJ2-5; D possibly uses TRBD1 or TRBD2 (5 bases each). Germline values: CDR1 SGDLS, CDR2 YYNGEE. CDR3 length equals 14 residues. V dropped 7 bases and J dropped 7 bases, with 20 bases sitting between them. The CDR3 reads CASGPLGPAGTQYF. CDR3 in DNA: TGTGCCAGCGGACCATTGGGGCCGGCGGGGACCCAGTACTTC.

The V gene is TRBV15, the J gene TRBJ1-1; the D gene is possibly TRBD1 (5 bases). The CDR3 consists of 13 residues. V lost 5 bases, J lost 4 bases, and 11 bases lay in between. Germline CDR1 is LNHNV and CDR2 is YYDKDF (reference sequence). CDR3 protein: CATSPRGGTEAFF. CDR3 nucleotide sequence: TGTGCCACCAGCCCAAGGGGAGGCACTGAAGCTTTCTTT.

Notes on this clone: The same CDR3 arises from other DNA sequences in this sample as well. The chain employs TRBV28 and TRBJ1-1; no clear D gene. The CDR3 loop spans 12 amino acids. Germline V lookup: CDR1 MDHEN, CDR2 SYDVKM. V was clipped by 1 base and J by 4 bases, with 4 bases between them. In nucleotides, the CDR3 is TGTGCCAGCAGTTTATCCGGCACTGAAGCTTTCTTT. This translates into CASSLSGTEAFF.

The gene calls are TRBV28 and TRBJ2-2; TRBD1 matches at 10 bases. V lost 6 bases and J lost 5; bases outside the gene matches: 9. This CDR3 spans 16 amino acids. CDR1 and CDR2 (germline): MDHEN, SYDVKM. The CDR3 DNA sequence: TGTGCCAGCAGACATACCGGGACAGGGGATACCGGGGAGCTGTTTTTT. This codes for CASRHTGTGDTGELFF.

V gene TRBV6-1 combines with J gene TRBJ2-5; a possible D gene is TRBD2 (5 bases). The CDR3 contains 14 residues. V was clipped by 8 bases and J by 4 bases, with 17 bases between them. Per the germline V gene, CDR1 is MNHNS and CDR2 is SASEGT. This CDR3 reads CASRGLRVGETQYF. The CDR3 DNA is TGTGCCAGCCGAGGGCTAAGGGTAGGAGAGACCCAGTACTTC.

This clone was seen just once. The genes are TRBV4-1 and TRBJ2-7; perhaps TRBD2 as D (5 bases). V lost 1 base, J lost 3 bases, and 10 bases lay in between. Germline V gives CDR1 MGHRA, CDR2 YSYEKL. This CDR3 spans 14 amino acids. The CDR3 nucleotides are TGCGCCAGCAGCCAAGCTGTGGGAGTCTACGAGCAGTACTTC. This gives the protein CASSQAVGVYEQYF.

The rearrangement uses TRBV28 and TRBJ2-1; 8 positions agree with TRBD1. V was pared by 6 bases and J by 5 bases, with 6 bases of the junction left unmatched. The germline V gene encodes CDR1 MDHEN and CDR2 SYDVKM. The CDR3 length is 14 residues. CDR3 sequence: CASSSGQDNNEQFF. The CDR3 bases are TGTGCCAGCAGCTCGGGACAGGACAACAATGAGCAGTTCTTC.

This clone is a singleton in its sample. The chain uses TRBV5-1 and TRBJ2-2; perhaps TRBD1 as D (5 bases). This CDR3 contains 16 residues. In germline, CDR1 is SGHRS, CDR2 YFSETQ. V was pared by 0 bases and J by 1 base, with 10 bases between. The CDR3 here is CASSLVAGKNTGELFF. CDR3 nucleotides: TGCGCCAGCAGCTTGGTTGCAGGGAAGAACACCGGGGAGCTGTTTTTT.

V and J are TRBV11-2 and TRBJ2-7, with TRBD2 matching 7 bases. Trimming cost V 5 bases and J 5 bases; bases outside gene matches: 9. Germline CDR1 reads SGHAT; CDR2 reads FQNNGV. CDR3 size: 14 residues. The CDR3: CASSRDGLGHEQYF. The CDR3 DNA sequence: TGTGCCAGCAGCCGGGACGGACTAGGACACGAGCAGTACTTC.